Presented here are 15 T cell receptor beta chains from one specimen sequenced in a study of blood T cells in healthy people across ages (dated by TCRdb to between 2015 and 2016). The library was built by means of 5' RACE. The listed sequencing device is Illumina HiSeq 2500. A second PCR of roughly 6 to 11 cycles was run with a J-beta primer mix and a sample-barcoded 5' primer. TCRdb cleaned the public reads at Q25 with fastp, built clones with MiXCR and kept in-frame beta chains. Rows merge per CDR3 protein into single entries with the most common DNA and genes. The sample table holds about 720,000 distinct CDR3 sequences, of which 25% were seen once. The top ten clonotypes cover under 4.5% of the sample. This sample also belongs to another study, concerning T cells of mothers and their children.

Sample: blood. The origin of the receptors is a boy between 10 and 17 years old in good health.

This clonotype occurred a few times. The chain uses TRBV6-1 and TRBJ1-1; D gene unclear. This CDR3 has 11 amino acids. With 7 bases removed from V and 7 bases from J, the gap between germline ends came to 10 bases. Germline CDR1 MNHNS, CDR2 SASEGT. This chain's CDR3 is CASIQMVEAFF. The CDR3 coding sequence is TGTGCCAGCATTCAGATGGTTGAAGCTTTCTTT.

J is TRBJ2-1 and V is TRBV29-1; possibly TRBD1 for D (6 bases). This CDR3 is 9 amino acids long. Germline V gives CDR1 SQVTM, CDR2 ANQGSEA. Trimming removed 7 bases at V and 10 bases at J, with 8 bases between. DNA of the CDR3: TGCAGCGGGGGGACAGAGCAGTTCTTC. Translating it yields CSGGTEQFF.

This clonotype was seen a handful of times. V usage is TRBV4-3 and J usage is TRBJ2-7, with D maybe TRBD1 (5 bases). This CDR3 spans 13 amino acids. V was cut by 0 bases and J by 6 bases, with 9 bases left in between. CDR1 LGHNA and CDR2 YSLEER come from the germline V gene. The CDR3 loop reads CASSQERQGEQYF. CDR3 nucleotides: TGCGCCAGCAGCCAAGAGCGGCAGGGCGAGCAGTACTTC.

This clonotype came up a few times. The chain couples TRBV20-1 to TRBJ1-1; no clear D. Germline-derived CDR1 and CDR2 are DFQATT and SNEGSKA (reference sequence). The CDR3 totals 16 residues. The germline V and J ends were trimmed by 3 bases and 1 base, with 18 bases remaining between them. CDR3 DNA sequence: TGCAGTGCTAGGGCCGCATCCCGAACCACGAACACTGAAGCTTTCTTT. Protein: CSARAASRTTNTEAFF.

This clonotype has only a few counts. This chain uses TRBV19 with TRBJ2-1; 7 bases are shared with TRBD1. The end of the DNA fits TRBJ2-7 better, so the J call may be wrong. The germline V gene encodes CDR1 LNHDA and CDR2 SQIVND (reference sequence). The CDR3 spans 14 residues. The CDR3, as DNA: TGTGCCAGTAGTTCCTCAGGGGGCTCCTACGAGCAGTACTTC. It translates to CASSSSGGSYEQYF.

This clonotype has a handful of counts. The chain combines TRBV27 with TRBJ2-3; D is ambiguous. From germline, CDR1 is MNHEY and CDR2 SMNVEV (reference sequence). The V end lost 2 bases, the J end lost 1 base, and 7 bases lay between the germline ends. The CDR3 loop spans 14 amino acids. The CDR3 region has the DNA TGTGCCAGCAGTTTAATGTACGGCACAGATACGCAGTATTTT. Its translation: CASSLMYGTDTQYF.

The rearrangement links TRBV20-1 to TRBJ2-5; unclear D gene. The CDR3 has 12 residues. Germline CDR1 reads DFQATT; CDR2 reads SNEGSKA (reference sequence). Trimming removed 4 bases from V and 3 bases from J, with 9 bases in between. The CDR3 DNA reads TGCAGTGCTAAATCGAGAGAAGAGACCCAGTACTTC. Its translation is CSAKSREETQYF.

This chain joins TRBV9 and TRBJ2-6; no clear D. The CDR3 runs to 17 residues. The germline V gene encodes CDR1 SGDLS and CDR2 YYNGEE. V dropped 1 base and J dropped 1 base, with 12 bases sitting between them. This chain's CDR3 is CASSVLGSPSGANVLTF. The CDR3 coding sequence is TGTGCCAGCAGCGTACTAGGGTCACCATCTGGGGCCAACGTCCTGACTTTC.

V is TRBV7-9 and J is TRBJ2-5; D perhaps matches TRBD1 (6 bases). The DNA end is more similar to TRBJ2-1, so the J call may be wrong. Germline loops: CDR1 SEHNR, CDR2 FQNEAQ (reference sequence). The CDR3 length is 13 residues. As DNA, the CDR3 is TGTGCCAGCAGCACCGGACAGCCACTCGAGCAGTTCTTC. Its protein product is CASSTGQPLEQFF.

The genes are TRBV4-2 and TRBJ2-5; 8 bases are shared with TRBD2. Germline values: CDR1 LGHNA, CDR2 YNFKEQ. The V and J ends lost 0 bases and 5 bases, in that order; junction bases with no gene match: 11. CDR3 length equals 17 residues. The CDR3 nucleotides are TGTGCCAGCAGCCAAGACTGGCAGCGGGAGAATAGGGAGACCCAGTACTTC. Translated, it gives CASSQDWQRENRETQYF.

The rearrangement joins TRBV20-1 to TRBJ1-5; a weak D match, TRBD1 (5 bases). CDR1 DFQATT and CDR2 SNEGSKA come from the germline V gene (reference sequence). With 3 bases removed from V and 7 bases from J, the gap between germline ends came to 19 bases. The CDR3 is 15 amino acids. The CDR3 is CSASRGGASDQPQHF. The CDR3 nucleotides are TGCAGTGCTAGTCGGGGGGGAGCTTCAGACCAGCCCCAGCATTTT.

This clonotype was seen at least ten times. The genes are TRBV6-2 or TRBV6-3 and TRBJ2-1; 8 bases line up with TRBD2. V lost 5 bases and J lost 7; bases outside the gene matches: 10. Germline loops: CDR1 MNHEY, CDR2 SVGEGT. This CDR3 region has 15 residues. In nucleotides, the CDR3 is TGTGCCAGCAGTAAGACTAGCGAGTCGGGTAATGAGCAGTTCTTC. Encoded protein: CASSKTSESGNEQFF.

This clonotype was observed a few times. CDR3: CASSRQSRQQFF. CDR3 sequence (DNA): TGTGCCAGCAGTAGGCAGAGCAGGCAGCAGTTCTTC. The rearrangement uses TRBV6-2 or TRBV6-3 and TRBJ2-1; no clear D gene. Germline-derived CDR1 and CDR2 are MNHEY and SVGEGT. Trimming left V 5 bases short and J 11 bases short, with 13 bases between. The CDR3 is made up of 12 amino acids.

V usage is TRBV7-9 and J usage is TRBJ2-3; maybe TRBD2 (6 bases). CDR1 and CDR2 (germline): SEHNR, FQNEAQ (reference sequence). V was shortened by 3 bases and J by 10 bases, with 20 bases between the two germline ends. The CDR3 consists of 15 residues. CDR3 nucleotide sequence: TGTGCCAGCAGCTTGGCCGGGACTTCTGCCGTTCCGCAGTATTTT. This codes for CASSLAGTSAVPQYF.

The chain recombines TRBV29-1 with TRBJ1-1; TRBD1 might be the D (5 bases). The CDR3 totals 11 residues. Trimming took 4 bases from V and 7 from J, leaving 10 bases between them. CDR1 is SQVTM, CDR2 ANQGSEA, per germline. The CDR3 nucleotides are TGCAGCGTTGCAGGGTTAGGTGAAGCTTTCTTT. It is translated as CSVAGLGEAFF.